The 27 T cell receptor beta chains presented below share a single source sample, sequenced in a study of T cells in narcolepsy. Sequenced by immunoSEQ multiplex PCR; TCRdb stores in-frame clones only, minus some. The sample holds about 34,000 clones; around four fifths are singletons and the top ten take roughly 2.5%. What was sequenced was CD45RA- memory CD4+ T cells from PBMCs. Source of these receptors: a human donor with narcolepsy.

This sequence joins TRBV11-2 and TRBJ2-2; D may be TRBD1 (6 bases). This CDR3 comprises 15 residues. V gave up 5 bases and J gave up 7 bases, with 17 bases separating them. CDR1 is SGHAT, CDR2 FQNNGV, per germline. The CDR3 protein is CASSLSQGPGGELFF. CDR3 nucleotides: TGTGCCAGCAGCCTATCCCAGGGGCCGGGCGGGGAGCTGTTTTTT.

CDR3 bases: TGTGCCAGTACCCCCGGGGCCAACGTCCTGACTTTC. Its protein is CASTPGANVLTF. The genes are TRBV19 and TRBJ2-6; D not resolved. Germline CDR1 and CDR2: LNHDA and SQIVND (reference sequence). The CDR3 spans 12 residues. V was cut by 7 bases and J by 4 bases, with 5 bases left in between.

This clone occurred once. The chain has TRBV18 and TRBJ2-7; 7 positions agree with TRBD2. This CDR3 has 16 amino acids. The germline V gene has CDR1 KGHSH and CDR2 LQKENI. Germline trimming cut 3 bases from V and 6 bases from J; bases unmatched to any gene: 14. CDR3 bases: TGTGCCAGCTCACCCGTCCAGCGGGGCGCCTCCACCGAGCAGTACTTC. Translated: CASSPVQRGASTEQYF. The whole variable domain, filled in from reference TRBV18 and TRBJ2-7, reads NAGVMQNPRHLVRRRGQEARLRCSPMKGHSHVYWYRQLPEEGLKFMVYLQKENIIDESGMPKERFSAEFPKEGPSILRIQQVVRGDSAAYFCASSPVQRGASTEQYFGPGTRLTVT.

DNA of the CDR3: TGCAGCGTTGACGACTTTGACAATGAGCAGTTCTTC. Translated: CSVDDFDNEQFF. V is TRBV29-1 and J is TRBJ2-1; D is unclear. Germline CDR1 SQVTM, CDR2 ANQGSEA. CDR3 size: 12 residues. Trimming shortened V by 3 bases and J by 5 bases, and 8 bases separated the two germline ends.

The genes are TRBV6-4 and TRBJ1-3; unclear D gene. This CDR3 is built from 17 residues. Per the germline V gene, CDR1 is MRHNA and CDR2 is SNTAGT. The V end was cut by 0 bases, the J end by 0 bases, with 12 bases between. CDR3 nucleotide sequence: TGTGCCAGCAGTGACTCGAGGATTGGAAGCTCTGGAAACACCATATATTTT. It translates to CASSDSRIGSSGNTIYF.

CDR3 in amino acids: CSASLGATIYF. The CDR3 nucleotides are TGCAGTGCTAGCTTGGGGGCCACCATATATTTT. The J gene is TRBJ1-3, the V gene TRBV20-1; maybe TRBD1 (6 bases). The CDR3 loop spans 11 amino acids. Trimming left V 3 bases short and J 9 bases short, with 9 bases between. The V gene's germline CDR1 is DFQATT and CDR2 SNEGSKA (reference sequence).

The J gene is TRBJ1-1, the V gene TRBV25-1; tentative D call: TRBD1 (5 bases). Germline CDR1 reads MGHDK; CDR2 reads SYGVNS. The CDR3 has 14 amino acids. Trimming left V 3 bases short and J 8 bases short, with 16 bases between. CDR3 DNA sequence: TGTGCCAGCAGTGACCAGGACACCTTTTTAGAAGCTTTCTTT. Translated: CASSDQDTFLEAFF.

V usage is TRBV19 and J usage is TRBJ2-2, with D unclear. V was pared by 11 bases and J by 2 bases, with 18 bases between. Germline V gene data show CDR1 as LNHDA and CDR2 as SQIVND (reference sequence). The CDR3 spans 15 residues. The CDR3: CAVQPGPSNTGELFF. DNA for the CDR3: TGTGCCGTCCAACCCGGGCCCTCAAACACCGGGGAGCTGTTTTTT.

The chain is built from TRBV5-1 and TRBJ1-5; D is possibly TRBD1 (5 bases). Trimming took off 4 bases at V and 5 bases at J, with 16 bases between the two ends. Per the germline V gene, CDR1 is SGHRS and CDR2 is YFSETQ. This CDR3 comprises 15 residues. CDR3 nucleotide sequence: TGCGCCAGCAGCGTAACGGGACGGAGCGATCAGCCCCAGCATTTT. This encodes CASSVTGRSDQPQHF.

This chain connects TRBV11-2 to TRBJ2-3; tentatively, D is TRBD2 (5 bases). The CDR3 has 15 residues. Trimming removed 5 bases at V and 8 bases at J, with 20 bases between. Per germline, CDR1 SGHAT and CDR2 FQNNGV. The CDR3 coding sequence is TGTGCCAGCAGCCCCGGGCCAAGATCAGCGGCTACGCAGTATTTT. Encoded protein: CASSPGPRSAATQYF.

The chain has TRBV18 and TRBJ1-1; no clear D. Trimming took off 2 bases at V and 1 base at J, with 8 bases between the two ends. Germline CDR1 KGHSH, CDR2 LQKENI. There are 14 residues in the CDR3. The CDR3 DNA reads as TGTGCCAGCTCACCAGAAATGAGGAACACTGAAGCTTTCTTT. The encoded protein is CASSPEMRNTEAFF. Together with reference TRBV18 and TRBJ1-1, the CDR3 gives the full variable domain: NAGVMQNPRHLVRRRGQEARLRCSPMKGHSHVYWYRQLPEEGLKFMVYLQKENIIDESGMPKERFSAEFPKEGPSILRIQQVVRGDSAAYFCASSPEMRNTEAFFGQGTRLTVV.

The rearrangement links TRBV5-1 to TRBJ2-6, with D tentatively TRBD2 (6 bases). The CDR3 extends over 15 amino acids. Germline V lookup: CDR1 SGHRS, CDR2 YFSETQ. V was trimmed by 5 bases and J by 2 bases, leaving 11 bases between them. The CDR3: CASRREDAGANVLTF. The CDR3 nucleotides read TGCGCCAGCAGGCGGGAAGATGCTGGGGCCAACGTCCTGACTTTC.

This clone was counted only a few times. The chain couples TRBV6-5 to TRBJ1-2; D perhaps matches TRBD1 (5 bases). Trimming stripped 10 bases from V and 8 bases from J, with 17 bases between. Germline V CDR1 and CDR2: MNHEY, SVGAGI. There are 12 residues in the CDR3. Written as DNA, the CDR3 is TGTGCCAACCTCCGGGACCCAGGGGGCTACACCTTC. It encodes CANLRDPGGYTF.

The J gene is TRBJ1-1, the V gene TRBV5-6; D unclear. Germline CDR1 reads SGHDT; CDR2 reads YYEEEE. CDR3 length: 17 amino acids. The V end lost 4 bases, the J end lost 1 base, and 20 bases lay between the germline ends. The CDR3 DNA reads as TGTGCCAGCAGCCAGACGAAGACGGCTTGGGCGAACACTGAAGCTTTCTTT. Amino acids: CASSQTKTAWANTEAFF.

The genes are TRBV27 and TRBJ1-2; no reliable D call. V was shortened by 3 bases and J by 7 bases, with 15 bases between the two germline ends. CDR3 length equals 14 residues. CDR1 is MNHEY and CDR2 is SMNVEV in the germline V gene (reference sequence). The CDR3 loop is CASSFGSTRGGYTF. The DNA of the CDR3 is TGTGCCAGCAGTTTCGGGTCTACCCGGGGTGGCTACACCTTC.

The V call is TRBV7-8, the J call TRBJ1-5, with a possible D match to TRBD1 (6 bases). Trimming stripped 1 base from V and 0 bases from J, with 13 bases between. The CDR3 totals 17 residues. The V gene's germline CDR1 is SGHVS and CDR2 FQNEAQ. CDR3 bases: TGTGCCAGCAGCTTAGGTGGCGGGGGCGATAGCAATCAGCCCCAGCATTTT. It specifies CASSLGGGGDSNQPQHF.

V is TRBV9 and J is TRBJ1-1; D is possibly TRBD1 (5 bases). V lost 4 bases and J 4 bases, leaving 11 bases between the germline ends. From germline, CDR1 is SGDLS and CDR2 YYNGEE. The CDR3 spans 13 residues. The CDR3 protein is CASSLHGGTEAFF. The CDR3 DNA is TGTGCCAGCAGCTTACACGGGGGCACTGAAGCTTTCTTT.

This chain's CDR3 is CASSFTQQETQYF. In DNA form, the CDR3 reads TGTGCCAGCAGCTTTACGCAGCAAGAGACCCAGTACTTC. V gene TRBV5-8 combines with J gene TRBJ2-5; D gene unclear. Germline V gives CDR1 SGHTS, CDR2 YDEGEE. V dropped 2 bases and J dropped 2 bases, with 7 bases sitting between them. This CDR3 contains 13 residues. The entire variable domain, with the rest obtained from reference TRBV5-8 and TRBJ2-5, is as follows: EAGVTQSPTHLIKTRGQQATLRCSPISGHTSVYWYQQALGLGLQFLLWYDEGEERNRGNFPPRFSGRQFPNYSSELNVNALELEDSALYLCASSFTQQETQYFGPGTRLLVL.

This clone turned up a few times. The rearrangement joins TRBV27 to TRBJ2-5; no firm D call. CDR1 and CDR2 (germline): MNHEY, SMNVEV (reference sequence). Trimming pared 4 bases from V and 4 bases from J, leaving 10 bases between. This CDR3 is built from 13 residues. CDR3 region: CASSSVGIETQYF. The DNA for the CDR3 is TGTGCCAGCAGTTCGGTAGGGATAGAGACCCAGTACTTC.

This clone was picked up a small number of times. V is TRBV6-5 and J is TRBJ1-4; a possible D gene is TRBD1 (5 bases). V was cut by 5 bases and J by 5 bases, with 9 bases left in between. Looked up from germline, CDR1 is MNHEY and CDR2 is SVGAGI. This CDR3 region has 13 residues. CDR3 DNA sequence: TGTGCCAGCAGTGCGTGGGGGAATGAAAAACTGTTTTTT. Translation: CASSAWGNEKLFF.

This chain joins TRBV2 and TRBJ1-1; D is undetermined. V lost 7 bases to trimming and J lost 4 bases, with 13 bases between them. CDR3 length equals 13 residues. Germline values: CDR1 SNHLY, CDR2 FYNNEI. The CDR3 DNA is TGTGCCAGCACCATAGAGGGCACCACTGAAGCTTTCTTT. The encoded protein is CASTIEGTTEAFF.

V usage is TRBV27 and J usage is TRBJ1-2, with D unclear. Trimming cost V 4 bases and J 5 bases, with 17 bases left between them. CDR1 is MNHEY, CDR2 SMNVEV, per germline (reference sequence). The CDR3 loop spans 15 amino acids. The CDR3 DNA is TGTGCCAGCAGTTCGACGGCCGATGCACGGTATGGCTACACCTTC. This sequence encodes CASSSTADARYGYTF.

The rearrangement joins TRBV29-1 to TRBJ2-1; 9 bases align to TRBD1. The germline V gene has CDR1 SQVTM and CDR2 ANQGSEA. CDR3 length equals 14 residues. J gave up 10 bases and V 7 bases, and 14 bases lay outside the gene matches. CDR3 loop: CSASTGQGGDEQFF. In DNA form, the CDR3 reads TGCAGCGCCTCTACGGGACAGGGCGGGGACGAGCAGTTCTTC.

V usage is TRBV5-1 and J usage is TRBJ1-1, with a possible D match to TRBD1 (6 bases). The CDR3 is 15 residues long. V was pared by 0 bases and J by 0 bases, with 9 bases between. Germline V gene lookup returns CDR1 SGHRS and CDR2 YFSETQ. The CDR3 DNA reads as TGCGCCAGCAGCTTGGCCGGGGACATGAACACTGAAGCTTTCTTT. This gives the protein CASSLAGDMNTEAFF.

The genes are TRBV30 and TRBJ2-7; D gene unclear. V lost 4 bases and J lost 0, with 13 bases in between. The CDR3 is 14 amino acids. The germline V gene encodes CDR1 GTSNPN and CDR2 SVGIG (reference sequence). In nucleotides, the CDR3 is TGTGCCTGGAATTTGGAAAGGGACTCCTACGAGCAGTACTTC. The encoded protein is CAWNLERDSYEQYF.

This sequence joins TRBV5-1 and TRBJ1-5; D not certain. Between the trimmed V and J ends, which lost 9 bases and 6 bases, there was a span of 16 bases. The CDR3 sequence is 13 residues long. CDR1 and CDR2 (germline): SGHRS, YFSETQ. The CDR3: CATTTENGQPQHF. The CDR3 coding sequence is TGCGCCACTACAACAGAGAACGGTCAGCCCCAGCATTTT.

V gene TRBV2 combines with J gene TRBJ2-1; a weak D match, TRBD1 (6 bases). The germline V gene encodes CDR1 SNHLY and CDR2 FYNNEI. The CDR3 loop spans 11 amino acids. The V end was cut by 5 bases, the J end by 15 bases, with 14 bases between. The CDR3 loop reads CASSPQGRRFF. The CDR3 coding sequence is TGTGCCAGCAGTCCACAGGGTAGACGGTTCTTC.